This TCR beta chain was observed in a study of coeliac disease. V was shortened by 4 bases and J by 1 base, with 14 bases between the two germline ends. Germline values: CDR1 MGHRA, CDR2 YSYEKL. This CDR3 region has 16 residues. Measured with immunoSEQ multiplex PCR; TCRdb has only the in-frame clones, and not every one. The table has about 2,300 clones, roughly two thirds seen once; the top ten hold roughly 25%. Sequenced sample: intraepithelial lymphocytes from the gut. This rearrangement joins TRBV4-1 to TRBJ1-3; D perhaps matches TRBD1 (6 bases). This TCR derives from a woman aged 65 to 85 with celiac disease on a gluten-free diet. CDR3 DNA: TGCGCCAGCAGCCCTTACGGGGGGCAATCTGGAAACACCATATATTTT. Protein: CASSPYGGQSGNTIYF.